A selection of T cell receptor beta chains follows, all from one sample in a study of cytotoxic CD8 clonotypes in ibrutinib-treated CLL. Using immunoSEQ multiplex PCR, the repertoire was profiled, and TCRdb retains in-frame clones only, with some absent. This sample has approximately 190,000 clones, with just under 80% found just once. This material consisted of PBMCs, taken after 12 months of ibrutinib treatment. The receptors here all came from a human donor with chronic lymphocytic leukemia. The CDR3 runs from the conserved cysteine through the conserved F or W. The order of the fields is CDR3 length, clone size, D gene, J gene, V gene, CDR3 protein, CDR3 DNA. The D gene is left open where the match is weak. Size values are once, few and many counts, or a class for expanded clones, and some rows have none.

13,once,-,TRBJ1-5,TRBV9,CASSVAENQPQHF,TGTGCCAGCAGCGTGGCGGAGAATCAGCCCCAGCATTTT
13,-,-,TRBJ2-7,TRBV7-2,CASSLKGSYEQYF,TGTGCCAGCAGCTTAAAGGGGTCCTACGAGCAGTACTTC
14,-,-,TRBJ2-2,TRBV11-2,CASSLVRGTGELFF,TGTGCCAGCAGCTTAGTACGGGGCACCGGGGAGCTGTTTTTT
15,once,TRBD1,TRBJ2-3,TRBV5-4,CASSPPGGARDTQYF,TGTGCCAGCAGCCCCCCAGGGGGCGCCAGGGATACGCAGTATTTT
14,few,-,TRBJ1-2,TRBV5-1,CASSLVVRDYGYTF,TGCGCCAGCAGCTTGGTGGTCAGAGACTATGGCTACACCTTC
12,-,-,TRBJ1-2,TRBV30,CAWRDSVYGYTF,TGTGCCTGGAGGGACAGCGTCTATGGCTACACCTTC
16,once,TRBD1,TRBJ1-4,TRBV11-2,CASSSRDRGINEKLFF,TGTGCCAGCAGCTCGCGGGACAGGGGAATTAATGAAAAACTGTTTTTT
15,medium-sized,-,TRBJ1-2,TRBV19,CASIDFVGHNYGYTF,TGTGCCAGTATTGATTTCGTGGGACACAACTATGGCTACACCTTC
13,few,-,TRBJ2-1,TRBV10-3,CATGPQGSDEQFF,TGTGCCACCGGCCCCCAGGGGAGCGATGAGCAGTTCTTC
14,-,-,TRBJ1-5,TRBV9,CASSVNNRDTPQHF,TGTGCCAGCAGCGTTAACAACAGGGATACGCCCCAGCATTTT
15,-,-,TRBJ1-2,TRBV18,CASSPGSVSNYGYTF,TGTGCCAGCTCACCGGGCAGCGTCTCTAACTATGGCTACACCTTC
15,-,-,TRBJ1-5,TRBV19,CASSPTQPGKQPQHF,TGTGCCAGTAGCCCCACTCAACCGGGCAAACAGCCCCAGCATTTT
15,-,-,TRBJ1-3,TRBV7-3,CASSLTPEVGNTIYF,TGTGCCAGCAGCTTAACGCCCGAAGTGGGAAACACCATATATTTT
13,-,-,TRBJ1-6,TRBV6-6,CASSLVRESPLHF,TGTGCCAGCAGTCTGGTAAGGGAATCACCCCTCCACTTT
13,-,-,TRBJ2-4,TRBV11-2,CASSERAKNIQYF,TGTGCCAGCAGCGAGAGAGCCAAAAACATTCAGTACTTC
16,-,-,TRBJ1-5,TRBV7-2,CASSNRQPYSNQPQHF,TGTGCCAGCAGCAACCGACAGCCCTATAGCAATCAGCCCCAGCATTTT
15,-,TRBD1,TRBJ2-1,TRBV11-2,CASSLGGTGSNEQFF,TGTGCCAGCAGCTTAGGTGGGACAGGGTCCAATGAGCAGTTCTTC
12,-,-,TRBJ2-7,TRBV7-9,CASSRRDHEQYF,TGTGCCAGCAGCCGCAGGGATCACGAGCAGTACTTC
12,-,TRBD1,TRBJ1-2,TRBV2,CASSPGGLGYTF,TGTGCCAGCAGTCCAGGGGGTCTGGGCTACACCTTC
15,-,TRBD1,TRBJ1-1,TRBV28,CASSGPGGGSTEAFF,TGTGCCAGCAGTGGCCCAGGGGGAGGGAGCACTGAAGCTTTCTTT
15,-,-,TRBJ2-2,TRBV19,CASSDQTGYTGELFF,TGTGCCAGTAGTGATCAGACAGGTTACACCGGGGAGCTGTTTTTT
14,-,TRBD2,TRBJ2-1,TRBV7-3,CASSDLAGSGEQFF,TGTGCCAGCAGCGACCTAGCGGGGAGCGGCGAGCAGTTCTTC
15,-,TRBD1,TRBJ1-5,TRBV27,CASSLTRGLGQPQHF,TGTGCCAGCAGTTTAACCAGGGGGCTTGGTCAGCCCCAGCATTTT
12,-,-,TRBJ1-2,TRBV6-1,CASSETVRGYTF,TGTGCCAGCAGTGAGACAGTCCGGGGCTACACCTTC
13,-,-,TRBJ1-5,TRBV11-2,CASSLVEDGPQHF,TGTGCCAGCAGCTTAGTAGAGGATGGGCCCCAGCATTTT
13,-,-,TRBJ1-1,TRBV9,CASSRHRDTEAFF,TGTGCCAGCAGCAGACACAGGGACACTGAAGCTTTCTTT
13,-,-,TRBJ2-7,TRBV7-9,CASRLGLSNEQYF,TGTGCCAGCAGACTCGGTTTAAGCAACGAGCAGTACTTC
15,-,-,TRBJ1-1,TRBV9,CASSASSTGNTEAFF,TGTGCCAGCAGCGCATCCTCGACAGGGAACACTGAAGCTTTCTTT
15,once,TRBD1,TRBJ2-7,TRBV5-4,CASSLGTGFQAEQYF,TGTGCCAGCAGCTTGGGGACAGGGTTTCAAGCGGAGCAGTACTTC
11,few,-,TRBJ1-2,TRBV6-1,CASSDPFGYTF,TGTGCCAGCAGTGACCCGTTTGGCTACACCTTC
13,-,-,TRBJ1-1,TRBV2,CASSGGQQTEAFF,TGTGCCAGCAGTGGTGGACAGCAGACTGAAGCTTTCTTT
13,-,TRBD1,TRBJ1-1,TRBV19,CATGQGRNTEAFF,TGTGCCACCGGACAGGGGAGGAACACTGAAGCTTTCTTT
13,few,-,TRBJ1-1,TRBV21-1,CASREGRDTEAFF,TGTGCCAGCAGGGAAGGGAGAGACACTGAAGCTTTCTTT
14,once,-,TRBJ2-1,TRBV28,CASSLRDLFNEQFF,TGTGCCAGCAGTTTAAGGGACTTGTTCAATGAGCAGTTCTTC
14,-,TRBD1,TRBJ1-2,TRBV19,CASSPQGLNYGYTF,TGTGCCAGTAGCCCACAGGGGCTCAACTATGGCTACACCTTC
14,few,TRBD1,TRBJ2-1,TRBV5-1,CASSPGTGRNEQFF,TGCGCCAGCAGTCCCGGGACAGGGCGTAATGAGCAGTTCTTC
16,-,-,TRBJ2-7,TRBV4-1,CASSPTRGAQPYEQYF,TGCGCCAGCAGCCCCACTCGGGGGGCGCAACCCTACGAGCAGTACTTC
13,-,-,TRBJ1-1,TRBV4-1,CASSSPPRTEAFF,TGCGCCAGCAGCTCCCCCCCACGGACTGAAGCTTTCTTT
12,-,TRBD1,TRBJ2-7,TRBV29-1,CSVETGGNEQYF,TGCAGCGTTGAGACAGGGGGTAACGAGCAGTACTTC
14,-,-,TRBJ2-7,TRBV7-2,CASSLGGGLYEQYF,TGTGCCAGCAGCTTAGGGGGGGGCCTTTACGAGCAGTACTTC
14,-,-,TRBJ2-1,TRBV7-7,CASSLAGPHNEQFF,TGTGCTAGCAGCTTAGCAGGGCCCCACAATGAGCAGTTCTTC